The clone carrying this TCR beta chain has just a few counts. The CDR3 is 16 amino acids. With 4 bases removed from V and 4 bases from J, the gap between germline ends came to 20 bases. The germline CDR1 and CDR2 sequences are SGHKS and YYEKEE (reference sequence). Donors gave approximately 9.9 milliliters of peripheral blood apiece. Per sample, extraction of total RNA gave at least 5 micrograms in every case. This entry comes from a study of blood T cells in healthy people across ages. A second PCR of about 6 to 12 cycles used a sample-barcoded 5' primer and a J-beta primer mix. Template switching added a 12-random-nucleotide identifier to every cDNA molecule. TCRdb used MiXCR to reprocess the 5' RACE reads, holding one entry per CDR3 protein. The sample lists around 710,000 distinct CDR3 sequences, more than 40% seen once, with 20% to 25% in the top ten.

The receptor comes from a woman in her sixties in good health. The chain employs TRBV5-5 and TRBJ1-2, with D perhaps TRBD1 (5 bases). The specimen sequenced was blood. The DNA of the CDR3 is TGTGCCAGCAGCCAGGGATCGGGGATTTGGATCTATGGCTACACCTTC. It encodes CASSQGSGIWIYGYTF.